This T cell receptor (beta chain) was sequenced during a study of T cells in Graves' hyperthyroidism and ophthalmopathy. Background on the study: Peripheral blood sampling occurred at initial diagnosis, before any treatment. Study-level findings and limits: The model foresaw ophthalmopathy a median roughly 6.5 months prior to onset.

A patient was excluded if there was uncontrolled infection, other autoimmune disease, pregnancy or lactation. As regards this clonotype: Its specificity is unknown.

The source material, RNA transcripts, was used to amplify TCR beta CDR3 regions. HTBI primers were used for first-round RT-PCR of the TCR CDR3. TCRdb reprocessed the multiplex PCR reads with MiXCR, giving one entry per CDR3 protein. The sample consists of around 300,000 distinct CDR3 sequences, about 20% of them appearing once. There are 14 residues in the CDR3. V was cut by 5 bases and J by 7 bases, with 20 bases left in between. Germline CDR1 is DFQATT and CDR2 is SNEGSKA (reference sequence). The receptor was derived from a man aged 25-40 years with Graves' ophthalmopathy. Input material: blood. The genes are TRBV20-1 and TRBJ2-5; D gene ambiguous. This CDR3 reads CSAQKTAGPGTQYF. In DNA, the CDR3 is TGCAGTGCTCAGAAGACCGCCGGCCCCGGGACCCAGTACTTC.